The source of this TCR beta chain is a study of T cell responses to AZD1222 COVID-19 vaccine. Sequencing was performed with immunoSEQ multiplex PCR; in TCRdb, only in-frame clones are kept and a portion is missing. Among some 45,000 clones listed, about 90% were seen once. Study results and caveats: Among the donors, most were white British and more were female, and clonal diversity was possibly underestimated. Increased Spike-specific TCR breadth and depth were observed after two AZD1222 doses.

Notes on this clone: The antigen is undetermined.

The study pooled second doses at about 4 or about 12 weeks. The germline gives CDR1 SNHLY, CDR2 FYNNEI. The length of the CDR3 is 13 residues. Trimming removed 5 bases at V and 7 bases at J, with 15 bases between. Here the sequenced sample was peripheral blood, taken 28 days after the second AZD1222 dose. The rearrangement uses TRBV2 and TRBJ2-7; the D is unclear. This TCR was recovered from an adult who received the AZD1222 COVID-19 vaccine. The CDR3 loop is CASSPLGVGEQYF. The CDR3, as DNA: TGTGCCAGCAGTCCCCTAGGAGTTGGGGAGCAGTACTTC.